This TCR beta chain stems from a study of shared clonotypes between healthy human individuals. In the case of this clone: The antigen is not known.

Sequenced by immunoSEQ multiplex PCR; TCRdb stores in-frame clones only, minus some. This sample has millions of clones, with over 90% found just once. Study-wide results and caveats: Incompleteness in sorted-subset sequencing, despite large depth, was shown by rarefaction. Clonotype sharing levels among donors were expected to vary with sequencing depth. The sharing of 4.5% to 5% of naive CD4 clonotypes was seen across several donors.

The CDR3 runs 15 residues. V trimming: 5 bases; J trimming: 4 bases; junction bases outside the gene matches: 11. Germline V gene data show CDR1 as MGHRA and CDR2 as YSYEKL. The genes are TRBV4-1 and TRBJ2-7, with 7 bases matching TRBD1. The sample taken for sequencing was naive CD4+ T cells from PBMCs. Subset noted: CD45RA+ positively selected. The receptor's source is a man between 18 and 29 years old in good health. Some clones in this sample may be carry-over from other donors' samples. CDR3 nucleotides: TGCGCCAGCAGCTATCAAAAGACAGGGCCGTACGAGCAGTACTTC. This codes for CASSYQKTGPYEQYF.